The 18 T cell receptor beta chains listed next were all sequenced from one sample in a study of blood T cells in healthy people across ages. Together with a sample-barcoded 5' primer, a J-beta primer mix was included in a second PCR lasting about 6 to 11 cycles. TCRdb recomputed calls from the 5' RACE reads with MiXCR, one row per CDR3 protein. This table has about 580,000 distinct CDR3 sequences, less than 60% appearing once. Sequenced input: blood. The origin of the receptors is a man older than 75 in good health.

The chain joins TRBV4-3 to TRBJ1-1; no clear D gene. The CDR3 covers 13 residues. V lost 4 bases and J 6 bases, leaving 12 bases between the germline ends. Germline loops: CDR1 LGHNA, CDR2 YSLEER. In nucleotides, the CDR3 is TGCGCCAGCAGCCGAGGGAGGGAAGCTGAAGCTTTCTTT. It is translated as CASSRGREAEAFF.

This chain links TRBV29-1 with TRBJ2-5; TRBD2 agrees at 7 bases. With V trimmed by 6 bases and J by 5 bases, 12 bases remained unmatched. There are 14 residues in the CDR3. Germline lookup yields CDR1 SQVTM and CDR2 ANQGSEA. The CDR3 protein is CSVEKLASLETQYF. The CDR3 DNA reads as TGCAGCGTCGAAAAACTAGCGTCCCTGGAGACCCAGTACTTC. The full variable domain, its missing parts supplied by reference TRBV29-1 and TRBJ2-5, is SAVISQKPSRDICQRGTSLTIQCQVDSQVTMMFWYRQQPGQSLTLIATANQGSEATYESGFVIDKFPISRPNLTFSTLTVSNMSPEDSSIYLCSVEKLASLETQYFGPGTRLLVL.

The CDR3 region has the DNA TGCAGTGCTAGGTCACGGACGGGCCAAGAGACCCAGTACTTC. Translation: CSARSRTGQETQYF. This chain joins TRBV20-1 and TRBJ2-5; D is uncertain. With 3 bases removed from V and 1 base from J, the gap between germline ends came to 12 bases. Germline CDR1 and CDR2: DFQATT and SNEGSKA (reference sequence). The CDR3 sequence is 14 residues long.

The chain carries TRBV20-1 and TRBJ2-7, with TRBD1 matching over 9 bases. Trimming removed 2 bases from V and 7 bases from J; junction bases left unmatched: 12. The CDR3 loop spans 15 amino acids. CDR1 and CDR2 (germline): DFQATT, SNEGSKA (reference sequence). CDR3 DNA: TGCAGTGCTAGAACCCGACAGGGGGGCGATTGGGAGCAGTACTTC. This sequence encodes CSARTRQGGDWEQYF.

The rearrangement uses TRBV6-1 and TRBJ2-5; possibly TRBD2 for D (5 bases). The J call may be incorrect, as the DNA end agrees better with TRBJ2-7. The CDR3 totals 15 residues. Germline values: CDR1 MNHNS, CDR2 SASEGT. This chain's CDR3 is CASSEAGRGHYEQYF. CDR3 nucleotides: TGTGCCAGCAGTGAAGCGGGCAGAGGGCATTACGAGCAGTACTTC.

This clonotype was counted between two and nine times. The V call is TRBV9, the J call TRBJ2-5; D might be TRBD1 (5 bases). The J call is uncertain, as TRBJ2-7 better fits the DNA end. Germline V gives CDR1 SGDLS, CDR2 YYNGEE. This CDR3 contains 14 residues. CDR3 amino acids: CASSVGDRTYEQYF. CDR3 nucleotide sequence: TGTGCCAGCAGCGTAGGAGACAGAACCTACGAGCAGTACTTC.

The V and J genes are TRBV4-3 and TRBJ1-1; D perhaps matches TRBD1 (6 bases). The CDR3 is 15 amino acids. Germline CDR1 reads LGHNA; CDR2 reads YSLEER. V was trimmed by 0 bases and J by 2 bases, leaving 10 bases between them. CDR3 sequence reads: CASSQDGGSNTEAFF. CDR3 DNA: TGCGCCAGCAGCCAAGATGGGGGCAGCAACACTGAAGCTTTCTTT.

A note on this clonotype: Just one base apart from a much larger clone, this may be a read error. The chain carries TRBV20-1 and TRBJ2-1; the match to TRBD2 covers 9 bases. The J segment lost 9 bases and the V segment lost 6 bases, leaving 12 bases of the junction unmatched. CDR3 length equals 14 residues. Germline CDR1 is DFQATT and CDR2 is SNEGSKA (reference sequence). The CDR3 bases are TGCAGTGCGAGAAGCCTAGCGGGAATGAGTGAGCAGTTCTTC. Translated: CSARSLAGMSEQFF.

This chain connects TRBV7-2 to TRBJ2-2; 7 nucleotides line up with TRBD1. CDR1 and CDR2 (germline): SGHTA, FQGNSA. J gave up 4 bases and V 5 bases, and 4 bases lay outside the gene matches. The CDR3 covers 14 residues. Here the CDR3 reads CASSPRQGTGELFF. The CDR3 DNA follows: TGTGCCAGCAGCCCCCGACAGGGCACCGGGGAGCTGTTTTTT.

The rearrangement links TRBV20-1 to TRBJ2-5; 9 bases match TRBD2. Per germline, CDR1 DFQATT and CDR2 SNEGSKA (reference sequence). CDR3 length: 17 residues. With 3 bases clipped from V and 2 bases from J, the junction kept 13 bases outside the gene matches. CDR3 sequence: CSASGLGRLAGQETQYF. Written as DNA, the CDR3 is TGCAGTGCTAGCGGTCTCGGTCGGCTAGCGGGGCAAGAGACCCAGTACTTC.

The chain joins TRBV5-1 to TRBJ2-7; 8 nucleotides match TRBD1. Germline loops: CDR1 SGHRS, CDR2 YFSETQ. J gave up 0 bases and V 7 bases, and 9 bases lay outside the gene matches. CDR3 length: 15 amino acids. The CDR3 here is CASSPWDRNSYEQYF. As DNA, the CDR3 is TGCGCCAGCTCTCCCTGGGACAGGAACTCCTACGAGCAGTACTTC.

The chain recombines TRBV6-2 or TRBV6-3 with TRBJ1-5; a possible D gene is TRBD1 (5 bases). The V and J ends lost 7 bases and 3 bases respectively, with 13 bases between them. The germline V gene has CDR1 MNHEY and CDR2 SVGEGT. The CDR3 loop spans 14 amino acids. CDR3 sequence: CASNPGTINQPQHF. The CDR3, as DNA: TGTGCCAGCAATCCCGGGACCATCAATCAGCCCCAGCATTTT.

This sequence joins TRBV27 and TRBJ1-1; D unclear. Germline V gene lookup returns CDR1 MNHEY and CDR2 SMNVEV (reference sequence). V was pared by 5 bases and J by 1 base, with 14 bases between. The CDR3 sequence is 15 residues long. CDR3 DNA sequence: TGTGCCAGCAGTAGAAGCCTGGGAGGGAACACTGAAGCTTTCTTT. It is translated as CASSRSLGGNTEAFF.

The chain employs TRBV7-9 and TRBJ2-5, with 8 bases fitting TRBD2. The CDR3 contains 15 residues. Per germline, CDR1 SEHNR and CDR2 FQNEAQ (reference sequence). J was trimmed by 4 bases and V by 5 bases; bases with no gene match: 9. Written as DNA, the CDR3 is TGTGCCAGCAGCCCGGAGCGGGGGATACGAGAGACCCAGTACTTC. Its translation: CASSPERGIRETQYF.

About this clonotype: At one end the junction does not follow the germline gene, possibly because of a read error. The rearrangement uses TRBV28 and TRBJ2-3; the match to TRBD1 covers 7 bases. The CDR3 sequence is 16 residues long. The germline CDR1 and CDR2 sequences are MDHEN and SYDVKM. CDR3 coding DNA: TGTGCCAGCAGGGAAACCGGGACAGCAGGCACATATACGCAGTATTTT. The encoded protein is CASRETGTAGTYTQYF.

The chain couples TRBV15 to TRBJ2-2; D may be TRBD1 or TRBD2 (5 bases each). The CDR3 contains 18 residues. The V end was cut by 0 bases, the J end by 1 base, with 15 bases between. Germline assignment: CDR1 LNHNV and CDR2 YYDKDF (reference sequence). The CDR3: CATSRDHPGTVNTGELFF. The CDR3 DNA sequence: TGTGCCACCAGCAGAGATCACCCCGGGACGGTGAACACCGGGGAGCTGTTTTTT. Supplemented by reference TRBV15 and TRBJ2-2, the full variable domain reads DAMVIQNPRYQVTQFGKPVTLSCSQTLNHNVMYWYQQKSSQAPKLLFHYYDKDFNNEADTPDNFQSRRPNTSFCFLDIRSPGLGDTAMYLCATSRDHPGTVNTGELFFGEGSRLTVL.

This clonotype turned up a few times. The rearrangement joins TRBV7-9 to TRBJ2-2; D unresolved. CDR3 length: 14 amino acids. Trimming pared 2 bases from V and 2 bases from J, leaving 6 bases between. The germline CDR1 and CDR2 sequences are SEHNR and FQNEAQ (reference sequence). The CDR3 DNA sequence: TGTGCCAGCAGCTTACCCGGAAACACCGGGGAGCTGTTTTTT. Translated, it gives CASSLPGNTGELFF.

The chain links TRBV3-1 to TRBJ2-1; D may be TRBD1 or TRBD2 (5 bases each). The CDR3 runs to 13 residues. CDR1 is LGHDT, CDR2 YNNKEL, per germline (reference sequence). Trimming took 3 bases from V and 6 from J, leaving 9 bases between them. In DNA, the CDR3 is TGTGCCAGCAGCCAGCCTGGGGGCAATGAGCAGTTCTTC. Its protein product is CASSQPGGNEQFF.